These 19 T cell receptor beta chains were sequenced from one sample in a study of blood T cell repertoires in COVID-19. Using immunoSEQ multiplex PCR, the repertoire was profiled, and TCRdb retains in-frame clones only, with some absent. The sample lists some 130,000 clones; around four fifths were seen once. The specimen sequenced was PBMCs or T cells enriched from blood (not recorded which). The receptors originated from a woman aged 45-65 years who had recovered from COVID-19.

The chain carries TRBV18 and TRBJ2-7, with D unresolved. CDR3 length: 14 residues. Germline lookup yields CDR1 KGHSH and CDR2 LQKENI. Between the trimmed V and J ends, which lost 3 bases and 3 bases, there was a span of 12 bases. The CDR3 loop is CASSPADKIYEQYV. DNA for the CDR3: TGTGCCAGCTCACCTGCCGACAAGATCTACGAGCAGTACGTC.

The chain couples TRBV6-2 or TRBV6-3 to TRBJ2-1; D is unresolved. V gave up 6 bases and J gave up 5 bases, with 14 bases separating them. The V gene's germline CDR1 is MNHEY and CDR2 SVGEGT. CDR3 length: 14 residues. The CDR3: CASSPLWRNNEQFF. CDR3 DNA sequence: TGTGCCAGCAGCCCCCTCTGGCGGAACAATGAGCAGTTCTTC.

The chain carries TRBV28 and TRBJ2-3; weak D call: TRBD2 (6 bases). The CDR3 is 16 amino acids. CDR1 is MDHEN and CDR2 is SYDVKM in the germline V gene. The germline V and J ends were trimmed by 7 bases and 1 base, with 18 bases remaining between them. The CDR3 reads CASNPSKGGGTDTQYF. DNA of the CDR3: TGTGCCAGCAACCCCTCAAAGGGAGGAGGCACAGATACGCAGTATTTT.

The chain recombines TRBV24-1 with TRBJ2-3, with D uncertain. Germline lookup yields CDR1 KGHDR and CDR2 SFDVKD. This CDR3 is built from 14 residues. Trimming removed 7 bases from V and 0 bases from J, with 10 bases in between. The chain's CDR3 is CATSSEPSTDTQYF. CDR3 nucleotide sequence: TGTGCCACCAGCTCAGAACCTAGCACAGATACGCAGTATTTT.

Note on this clone: Since a much larger clone is just one base distant, this may be a read error. The J gene is TRBJ1-1, the V gene TRBV7-3; D not certain. CDR1 is SGHTA, CDR2 FQGTGA, per germline. The CDR3 is made up of 13 amino acids. Between the trimmed V and J ends, which lost 3 bases and 1 base, there was a span of 6 bases. CDR3: CASSFGENTEAFF. The CDR3 DNA reads as TGTGCCAGCAGCTTTGGAGAGAACACTGAAGCTTTCTTT.

The chain recombines TRBV14 with TRBJ2-1; 10 bases are shared with TRBD2. CDR3 length: 19 amino acids. Germline assignment: CDR1 SGHDN and CDR2 FVKESK. V trimming: 4 bases; J trimming: 0 bases; junction bases outside the gene matches: 12. CDR3 sequence (DNA): TGTGCCAGCAGCCCGAGGGTACTAGCGGGGCGAAACTCCTACAATGAGCAGTTCTTC. Protein product: CASSPRVLAGRNSYNEQFF.

The V call is TRBV19, the J call TRBJ1-1, with 8 bases fitting TRBD1. This CDR3 has 14 amino acids. Trimming cost V 3 bases and J 3 bases; bases outside gene matches: 3. Germline V gene lookup returns CDR1 LNHDA and CDR2 SQIVND (reference sequence). CDR3 DNA sequence: TGTGCCAGTAGTATCGGACAGGGTTACACTGAAGCTTTCTTT. This sequence encodes CASSIGQGYTEAFF.

V usage is TRBV19 and J usage is TRBJ1-5; 8 bases are a match to TRBD1. CDR3 length: 15 residues. The V gene's germline CDR1 is LNHDA and CDR2 SQIVND (reference sequence). V was pared by 5 bases and J by 2 bases, with 5 bases of the junction left unmatched. The CDR3 reads CASSSATGGNQPQHF. The CDR3 DNA reads TGTGCCAGTAGTTCCGCGACAGGGGGCAATCAGCCCCAGCATTTT.

V gene TRBV7-2 combines with J gene TRBJ2-7; TRBD1 agrees at 12 bases. This CDR3 is built from 15 residues. The junction had 15 bases not matched to a gene; V was cut back by 6 bases and J by 12 bases. CDR1 is SGHTA, CDR2 FQGNSA, per germline. The CDR3 nucleotides are TGTGCCAGCAGATCTCCGGGACAGGGGGCGCTTAGGCTGTACTTC. It translates to CASRSPGQGALRLYF.

The V gene is TRBV21-1, the J gene TRBJ1-2; the DNA was not used to check the table's D call, TRBD1. TRBV21-1 is deemed a pseudogene. The length of the CDR3 is 16 residues. The DNA for the CDR3 is TGTGCCAGCAGCAAAAACCGACAGGGGGCTTGTGATGGCTACACCTTC. Translation gives CASSKNRQGACDGYTF.

The chain has TRBV11-2 and TRBJ1-6; D ambiguous. CDR1 SGHAT and CDR2 FQNNGV come from the germline V gene. V was cut by 4 bases and J by 0 bases, with 13 bases left in between. The CDR3 loop spans 17 amino acids. Written as DNA, the CDR3 is TGTGCCAGCAGCTCTACAGAACTCGGCTCCTATAATTCACCCCTCCACTTT. It codes for CASSSTELGSYNSPLHF.

In its sample, this clone was seen a few times. The V gene is TRBV9, the J gene TRBJ1-6; 11 nucleotides agree with TRBD1. CDR3 length: 15 residues. With 4 bases clipped from V and 9 bases from J, the junction kept 6 bases outside the gene matches. Germline V CDR1 and CDR2: SGDLS, YYNGEE. For the CDR3, the DNA is TGTGCCAGCAGCCGAGGGACAGGGGGAAGTTCACCCCTCCACTTT. Its translation is CASSRGTGGSSPLHF.

This clone was detected only a few times. The gene calls are TRBV7-9 and TRBJ2-7; TRBD2 agrees at 8 bases. The junction had 8 bases not matched to a gene; V was cut back by 5 bases and J by 5 bases. The CDR3 contains 14 residues. Germline V CDR1 and CDR2: SEHNR, FQNEAQ (reference sequence). In nucleotides, the CDR3 is TGTGCCAGCAGCCGCCCGGGAGGGGCGGACGAGCAGTACTTC. It codes for CASSRPGGADEQYF.

V usage is TRBV18 and J usage is TRBJ1-1, with D perhaps TRBD1 (5 bases). The length of the CDR3 is 15 residues. Trimming shortened V by 6 bases and J by 2 bases, and 16 bases separated the two germline ends. CDR1 is KGHSH, CDR2 LQKENI, per germline. CDR3 coding DNA: TGTGCCAGCTCCTTCTCGGGGGAGGGTAACACTGAAGCTTTCTTT. Translation: CASSFSGEGNTEAFF.

V is TRBV5-6 and J is TRBJ1-1; 10 nucleotides agree with TRBD1. CDR3 size: 15 residues. Germline CDR1 reads SGHDT; CDR2 reads YYEEEE. The V segment lost 3 bases and the J segment 4 bases; nucleotides outside the gene matches: 6. CDR3 nucleotides: TGTGCCAGCAGCTCCGCGACAGGGGGCTTCACTGAAGCTTTCTTT. It encodes CASSSATGGFTEAFF.

The chain joins TRBV5-1 to TRBJ2-5, with a possible D match to TRBD2 (5 bases). In germline, CDR1 is SGHRS, CDR2 YFSETQ. The CDR3 contains 16 residues. V dropped 4 bases and J dropped 5 bases, with 21 bases sitting between them. The CDR3 loop is CASSPGNWASRETQYF. Written as DNA, the CDR3 is TGCGCCAGCAGCCCGGGGAATTGGGCCTCCAGGGAGACCCAGTACTTC.

The chain carries TRBV5-4 and TRBJ1-3; D perhaps matches TRBD1 (6 bases). This CDR3 has 18 amino acids. The germline CDR1 and CDR2 sequences are SGHNT and YYREEE (reference sequence). V was clipped by 0 bases and J by 0 bases, with 16 bases between them. The DNA for the CDR3 is TGTGCCAGCAGCTTGGAGGCGCACAGGGTCACCTCTGGAAACACCATATATTTT. Translating it yields CASSLEAHRVTSGNTIYF.

The chain has TRBV6-4 and TRBJ2-3, with 8 bases fitting TRBD2. The V and J ends lost 3 bases and 5 bases, in that order; junction bases with no gene match: 7. Per the germline V gene, CDR1 is MRHNA and CDR2 is SNTAGT. This CDR3 is built from 15 residues. CDR3 protein: CASSEGGGSGDTQYF. As DNA, the CDR3 is TGTGCCAGCAGTGAAGGCGGGGGGTCGGGAGATACGCAGTATTTT.

The chain is built from TRBV3-1 (or the pseudogene TRBV3-2) and TRBJ2-1, with D maybe TRBD2 (6 bases). The V gene lost 0 bases and the J gene lost 0 bases, with 12 bases spanning the gap. Germline V gives CDR1 LGHDT, CDR2 YNNKEL (reference sequence). The CDR3 is made up of 17 amino acids. CDR3 residues: CASSQEGGRGSYNEQFF. In nucleotides, the CDR3 is TGTGCCAGCAGCCAAGAAGGAGGGCGGGGCTCCTACAATGAGCAGTTCTTC.